The 17 T cell receptor beta chains reported below all come from one sample, sequenced in a study of beta chain features in type 1 diabetes. TCRB transcripts that were expressed got sequenced, as all of the isolated RNA had been reverse transcribed. The protocol was immunoSEQ multiplex PCR, while the TCRdb copy is restricted to in-frame clones and leaves out a portion. The sample lists some 410,000 clones; 14% were seen once. What was sequenced was naive CD4+ T cells from blood. The receptors come from a young man in good health.

This clone was picked up a small number of times. CDR3 coding DNA: TGTGCCAGCAGCTTAGATTCCAATCAGGGGACTGGGGCCAACGTCCTGACTTTC. It is translated as CASSLDSNQGTGANVLTF. J is TRBJ2-6 and V is TRBV7-2; possibly TRBD1 for D (6 bases). CDR1 and CDR2 from the germline V gene are SGHTA and FQGNSA. V lost 1 base and J 2 bases, leaving 15 bases between the germline ends. This CDR3 comprises 18 residues.

This clone was counted between two and nine times. The V gene is TRBV2, the J gene TRBJ1-2; D remains unclear. Per the germline V gene, CDR1 is SNHLY and CDR2 is FYNNEI. The ends were cut back, 5 bases at V and 3 bases at J, with 10 bases in the middle. This CDR3 spans 13 amino acids. CDR3 amino acids: CASSSGTYYGYTF. CDR3 sequence (DNA): TGTGCCAGCAGTTCGGGCACCTACTATGGCTACACCTTC. Together with reference TRBV2 and TRBJ1-2, the CDR3 gives the full variable domain: EPEVTQTPSHQVTQMGQEVILRCVPISNHLYFYWYRQILGQKVEFLVSFYNNEISEKSEIFDDQFSVERPDGSNFTLKIRSTKLEDSAMYFCASSSGTYYGYTFGSGTRLTVV.

This clone showed up just a few times. The sample contains more than one DNA sequence encoding this CDR3. The chain recombines TRBV2 with TRBJ2-3, with 8 bases lining up with TRBD1. The CDR3 covers 13 residues. V was clipped by 6 bases and J by 1 base; unmatched bases: 0. Germline V lookup: CDR1 SNHLY, CDR2 FYNNEI. As DNA, the CDR3 is TGTGCCAGCAGGGACAGGGGCACAGATACGCAGTATTTT. Translation gives CASRDRGTDTQYF.

This clone was observed a few times. The V call is TRBV18, the J call TRBJ2-1, with a weak D call TRBD1 (5 bases). Looked up from germline, CDR1 is KGHSH and CDR2 is LQKENI. V lost 6 bases and J 8 bases, leaving 20 bases between the germline ends. The CDR3 length is 15 residues. CDR3 DNA: TGTGCCAGCTCGTCCACAGGTATCAAGATCGATGAGCAGTTCTTC. Protein sequence: CASSSTGIKIDEQFF.

Concerning this clone itself: The same CDR3 can be traced to other DNA sequences in this sample. The chain joins TRBV18 to TRBJ1-1; D is undetermined. The CDR3 has 13 residues. Germline V CDR1 and CDR2: KGHSH, LQKENI. Trimming took off 3 bases at V and 3 bases at J, with 8 bases between the two ends. The DNA for the CDR3 is TGTGCCAGCTCACCGAGGGTGGACACTGAAGCTTTCTTT. Amino acids: CASSPRVDTEAFF.

V usage is TRBV27 and J usage is TRBJ1-2, with 7 bases identical to TRBD1. Trimming cost V 4 bases and J 5 bases; bases outside gene matches: 13. This CDR3 spans 16 amino acids. Germline loops: CDR1 MNHEY, CDR2 SMNVEV (reference sequence). The CDR3: CASSSAPGTEPYGYTF. The CDR3 DNA reads as TGTGCCAGCAGTTCCGCCCCCGGGACAGAACCTTATGGCTACACCTTC.

This chain links TRBV2 with TRBJ2-3; D is unclear. Germline-derived CDR1 and CDR2 are SNHLY and FYNNEI. The ends were cut back, 2 bases at V and 12 bases at J, with 9 bases in the middle. The CDR3 sequence is 11 residues long. The CDR3 here is CASSEYDHQYF. The CDR3 nucleotides are TGTGCCAGCAGTGAATACGATCATCAGTATTTT.

The chain is built from TRBV5-6 and TRBJ2-3; D is unresolved. The CDR3 extends over 15 amino acids. From germline, CDR1 is SGHDT and CDR2 YYEEEE. V was trimmed by 0 bases and J by 0 bases, leaving 8 bases between them. The CDR3 sequence: CASSLGQLSTDTQYF. CDR3 nucleotides: TGTGCCAGCAGCTTGGGGCAGCTTAGCACAGATACGCAGTATTTT.

This chain links TRBV11-2 with TRBJ2-7; D not resolved. Germline CDR1 is SGHAT and CDR2 is FQNNGV. The ends were cut back, 2 bases at V and 6 bases at J, with 17 bases in the middle. The CDR3 has 15 amino acids. The CDR3 reads CASSLFSVGVFEQYF. The CDR3 coding sequence is TGTGCCAGCAGCTTATTCTCCGTCGGCGTTTTCGAGCAGTACTTC.

This clone is a singleton in its sample. The chain uses TRBV18 and TRBJ2-5; the D gene is possibly TRBD1 (5 bases). There are 19 residues in the CDR3. Germline loops: CDR1 KGHSH, CDR2 LQKENI. Trimming shortened V by 2 bases and J by 3 bases, and 25 bases separated the two germline ends. The CDR3 sequence is CASSPIRGNRPRVEETQYF. The CDR3, as DNA: TGTGCCAGCTCACCAATAAGGGGAAATCGACCCCGAGTGGAAGAGACCCAGTACTTC.

This clone was seen only once. The chain has TRBV18 and TRBJ2-1; perhaps TRBD2 as D (6 bases). With 3 bases removed from V and 9 bases from J, the gap between germline ends came to 9 bases. Germline CDR1 KGHSH, CDR2 LQKENI. This CDR3 comprises 12 residues. The CDR3 region is CASSPSEGEQFF. The CDR3 DNA sequence: TGTGCCAGCTCACCTTCGGAGGGTGAGCAGTTCTTC.

Only a few counts were recorded for this clone. This chain connects TRBV4-3 to TRBJ2-4; D is unclear. Per germline, CDR1 LGHNA and CDR2 YSLEER. V lost 1 base to trimming and J lost 6 bases, with 16 bases between them. The CDR3 has 16 residues. The CDR3 loop is CASSQGSDWAANIQYF. CDR3 DNA sequence: TGCGCCAGCAGCCAAGGATCGGATTGGGCCGCAAACATTCAGTACTTC.

This clone occurred a few times. The J gene is TRBJ2-7, the V gene TRBV4-1; 8 nucleotides align to TRBD2. Germline V gene data show CDR1 as MGHRA and CDR2 as YSYEKL. V dropped 1 base and J dropped 9; count of bases not matched to a gene: 8. CDR3 length: 14 residues. The CDR3 sequence: CASSQVRRSGGQYF. In nucleotides, the CDR3 is TGCGCCAGCAGCCAAGTTAGGCGGAGCGGGGGGCAGTACTTC.

V and J are TRBV9 and TRBJ2-5; D is unresolved. V lost 0 bases to trimming and J lost 4 bases, with 7 bases between them. The length of the CDR3 is 13 residues. Germline V gene data show CDR1 as SGDLS and CDR2 as YYNGEE. CDR3: CASSVGVGETQYF. In DNA, the CDR3 is TGTGCCAGCAGCGTAGGGGTTGGAGAGACCCAGTACTTC.

This clone was counted between two and nine times. J is TRBJ2-5 and V is TRBV9; 15 nucleotides line up with TRBD2. The CDR3 covers 16 residues. CDR1 SGDLS and CDR2 YYNGEE come from the germline V gene. J gave up 4 bases and V 4 bases, and 5 bases lay outside the gene matches. DNA of the CDR3: TGTGCCAGCAGCCTAACGGGACTAGCGGGGGGAGAGACCCAGTACTTC. The encoded protein is CASSLTGLAGGETQYF.

This clone came up a few times. The rearrangement joins TRBV4-3 to TRBJ1-6; weak D call: TRBD1 (5 bases). The V gene's germline CDR1 is LGHNA and CDR2 YSLEER. This CDR3 has 17 residues. The germline V and J ends were trimmed by 0 bases and 9 bases, with 18 bases remaining between them. The CDR3 is CASSQDLAPLGVSPLHF. The CDR3 bases are TGCGCCAGCAGCCAAGACCTGGCACCTCTAGGGGTTTCACCCCTCCACTTT.

This clone was counted between two and nine times. This sequence joins TRBV25-1 and TRBJ2-3; the D is unclear. CDR3 length: 11 residues. CDR1 and CDR2 (germline): MGHDK, SYGVNS. V dropped 8 bases and J dropped 9 bases, with 12 bases sitting between them. CDR3 DNA sequence: TGTGCCAGCGCTGAGAGTAGGACGCAGTATTTT. Translated: CASAESRTQYF.